Below, 22 T cell receptor beta chains from the same sample are listed, as sequenced in a study of OX40 agonist ivuxolimab in advanced cancers. The assay was immunoSEQ multiplex PCR, and TCRdb's table has in-frame clones only and misses some. Here the sample spans about 52,000 clones, about 90% being singletons. The sample consisted of CD4+ or CD8+ T cells sorted from blood, taken in a trial of the OX40 agonist ivuxolimab. These receptors were taken from an adult with an advanced solid tumor such as melanoma, head and neck, liver or kidney cancer.

This clone has only a few counts. V usage is TRBV19 and J usage is TRBJ2-2; D remains unclear. Germline V gene sequence: CDR1 LNHDA, CDR2 SQIVND (reference sequence). The CDR3 covers 14 residues. With 7 bases removed from V and 3 bases from J, the gap between germline ends came to 12 bases. This chain's CDR3 is CASNLRLDTGELFF. CDR3 DNA sequence: TGTGCCAGTAATCTTCGTTTGGACACCGGGGAGCTGTTTTTT.

The chain employs TRBV5-1 and TRBJ1-4; possible D gene TRBD1, 5 bases. Trimming took 4 bases from V and 0 from J, leaving 10 bases between them. In germline, CDR1 is SGHRS, CDR2 YFSETQ. There are 15 residues in the CDR3. The CDR3 nucleotides are TGCGCCAGCAGCCAAACAGGTGCAACTAATGAAAAACTGTTTTTT. This encodes CASSQTGATNEKLFF.

This clone appeared a single time. The V gene is TRBV5-5, the J gene TRBJ2-2, with D possibly matching TRBD2 (5 bases). The CDR3 contains 15 residues. V lost 0 bases and J 1 base, leaving 7 bases between the germline ends. Germline CDR1 reads SGHKS; CDR2 reads YYEKEE (reference sequence). CDR3 loop: CASSLGRGNTGELFF. The CDR3 nucleotides are TGTGCCAGCAGCTTGGGACGGGGGAACACCGGGGAGCTGTTTTTT.

The chain is built from TRBV30 and TRBJ1-5; possible D gene TRBD1, 6 bases. Germline values: CDR1 GTSNPN, CDR2 SVGIG (reference sequence). V gave up 7 bases and J gave up 1 base, with 17 bases separating them. CDR3 size: 15 residues. For the CDR3, the DNA is TGTGCCTACACACAGGGTAGCGGGAGCAATCAGCCCCAGCATTTT. As protein: CAYTQGSGSNQPQHF.

The chain uses TRBV19 and TRBJ1-1; TRBD1 is a possible D gene (6 bases). The CDR3 totals 17 residues. Germline V lookup: CDR1 LNHDA, CDR2 SQIVND (reference sequence). Between the trimmed V and J ends, which lost 7 bases and 0 bases, there was a span of 21 bases. The CDR3 reads CASNPVWGANMNTEAFF. CDR3 DNA: TGTGCCAGTAATCCCGTCTGGGGGGCGAATATGAACACTGAAGCTTTCTTT.

The chain has TRBV6-1 and TRBJ2-7, with unresolved D. CDR1 and CDR2 (germline): MNHNS, SASEGT. Trimming took off 4 bases at V and 4 bases at J, with 5 bases between the two ends. CDR3 length: 11 residues. In nucleotides, the CDR3 is TGTGCCAGCAGTGGAGCATACGAGCAGTACTTC. Amino acids: CASSGAYEQYF.

The rearrangement links TRBV6-4 to TRBJ2-5; perhaps TRBD1 as D (5 bases). V was trimmed by 7 bases and J by 1 base, leaving 10 bases between them. The CDR3 runs to 13 residues. Looked up from germline, CDR1 is MRHNA and CDR2 is SNTAGT. The chain's CDR3 is CASNGHLQETQYF. As DNA, the CDR3 is TGTGCCAGCAACGGACACCTCCAAGAGACCCAGTACTTC.

The gene calls are TRBV18 and TRBJ1-5; 8 nucleotides line up with TRBD1. The CDR3 is 14 residues long. The trim removed 4 bases at V and 5 bases at J, leaving 4 bases unmatched. Per germline, CDR1 KGHSH and CDR2 LQKENI. The CDR3 bases are TGTGCCAGCTCACGTGACAGGGGCTATCAGCCCCAGCATTTT. Its translation: CASSRDRGYQPQHF. The full variable domain, with the rest looked up from reference TRBV18 and TRBJ1-5, is NAGVMQNPRHLVRRRGQEARLRCSPMKGHSHVYWYRQLPEEGLKFMVYLQKENIIDESGMPKERFSAEFPKEGPSILRIQQVVRGDSAAYFCASSRDRGYQPQHFGDGTRLSIL.

The chain links TRBV2 to TRBJ1-1; D might be TRBD1 (5 bases). The germline CDR1 and CDR2 sequences are SNHLY and FYNNEI. Trimming shortened V by 6 bases and J by 4 bases, and 15 bases separated the two germline ends. The CDR3 loop spans 14 amino acids. This CDR3 reads CASRSEHGATEAFF. CDR3 sequence (DNA): TGTGCCAGCAGGTCAGAGCACGGGGCCACTGAAGCTTTCTTT.

The rearrangement joins TRBV18 to TRBJ2-2, with D perhaps TRBD2 (6 bases). The CDR3 length is 16 residues. The V gene's germline CDR1 is KGHSH and CDR2 LQKENI. Trimming left V 6 bases short and J 4 bases short, with 18 bases between. The CDR3 DNA reads as TGTGCCAGCTCCAGATCCTGGGACTCTTCCACCGGGGAGCTGTTTTTT. This translates into CASSRSWDSSTGELFF.

This clone appeared once. The CDR3 DNA follows: TGTGCCTGGACCAGGACAGGGCTGGGGAAGCAGTACTTC. It specifies CAWTRTGLGKQYF. The chain recombines TRBV30 with TRBJ2-7, with 8 bases lining up with TRBD1. Germline V gene data show CDR1 as GTSNPN and CDR2 as SVGIG (reference sequence). The CDR3 length is 13 residues. J gave up 8 bases and V 4 bases, and 10 bases lay outside the gene matches. Full variable domain (outside the CDR3, taken from reference TRBV30 and TRBJ2-7): SQTIHQWPATLVQPVGSPLSLECTVEGTSNPNLYWYRQAAGRGLQLLFYSVGIGQISSEVPQNLSASRPQDRQFILSSKKLLLSDSGFYLCAWTRTGLGKQYFGPGTRLTVT.

The chain combines TRBV5-6 with TRBJ1-6; 7 nucleotides align to TRBD1. In germline, CDR1 is SGHDT, CDR2 YYEEEE. J lost 9 bases, V lost 4 bases, and 10 bases had no gene match. The CDR3 covers 15 residues. This CDR3 reads CASSGVTGSRSPLHF. The CDR3 region has the DNA TGTGCCAGCAGCGGTGTGACAGGGAGTCGTTCACCCCTCCACTTT.

The V and J genes are TRBV29-1 and TRBJ2-3; either TRBD1 or TRBD2 may supply D (5 bases each). Germline CDR1 SQVTM, CDR2 ANQGSEA. The CDR3 is 12 amino acids. This CDR3 is CSKVGTTDTQYF. The DNA of the CDR3 is TGCAGTAAAGTAGGGACCACAGATACGCAGTATTTT.

This clone was detected only once. The rearrangement links TRBV5-1 to TRBJ1-2; D gene ambiguous. Trimming took off 0 bases at V and 3 bases at J, with 3 bases between the two ends. From germline, CDR1 is SGHRS and CDR2 YFSETQ. This CDR3 contains 12 residues. CDR3 amino acids: CASSLADYGYTF. The CDR3 DNA reads as TGCGCCAGCAGCTTGGCAGACTATGGCTACACCTTC.

CDR3 in DNA: TGTGCCAGCAGCCCAGGGGGGGCCGCGAACACTGAAGCTTTCTTT. Translation gives CASSPGGAANTEAFF. This rearrangement joins TRBV11-3 to TRBJ1-1, with 7 positions matching TRBD1. V gave up 5 bases and J gave up 1 base; unmatched junction bases: 7. This CDR3 comprises 15 residues. The V gene's germline CDR1 is SGHNT and CDR2 YENEEA.

As DNA, the CDR3 is TGTGCTAGTGGTTTGGTAACGGCACCTACTAACTATGGCTACACCTTC. This encodes CASGLVTAPTNYGYTF. The genes are TRBV12-5 and TRBJ1-2; no clear D. CDR1 LGHNT and CDR2 FRNRAP come from the germline V gene. This CDR3 has 16 residues. Trimming pared 0 bases from V and 0 bases from J, leaving 11 bases between.

The rearrangement joins TRBV7-8 to TRBJ2-7; no definite D call. CDR3 length: 13 amino acids. Trimming took off 2 bases at V and 3 bases at J, with 8 bases between the two ends. Germline CDR1 and CDR2: SGHVS and FQNEAQ. The CDR3 nucleotides read TGTGCCAGCAGCTTATATACGGGCTACGAGCAGTACTTC. It codes for CASSLYTGYEQYF.

In DNA, the CDR3 is TGTGCCAGCAGCTCAGACAGGGGAAGTAATCAGCCCCAGCATTTT. It encodes CASSSDRGSNQPQHF. The V and J genes are TRBV5-6 and TRBJ1-5; 8 nucleotides align to TRBD1. The junction had 6 bases not matched to a gene; V was cut back by 3 bases and J by 4 bases. From germline, CDR1 is SGHDT and CDR2 YYEEEE. The CDR3 has 15 amino acids.

In its sample, this clone was seen a few times. The chain combines TRBV5-1 with TRBJ1-2; TRBD1 agrees at 10 bases. The germline gives CDR1 SGHRS, CDR2 YFSETQ. The V gene end was trimmed by 7 bases and the J gene end by 7 bases; junction bases not matched to a gene: 10. This CDR3 spans 14 amino acids. In DNA, the CDR3 is TGCGCCAGCCTACCTGGGACAGGGGTTAGTGGCTACACCTTC. As protein: CASLPGTGVSGYTF.

The gene calls are TRBV11-1 and TRBJ1-1; D perhaps matches TRBD1 (5 bases). V shed 2 bases and J shed 1 base, with 8 bases lying between them. Germline loops: CDR1 SGHAT, CDR2 FQDESV (reference sequence). This CDR3 comprises 14 residues. CDR3 sequence (DNA): TGTGCCAGCAGCTTAATGCAGGGGAACACTGAAGCTTTCTTT. This encodes CASSLMQGNTEAFF.

The chain joins TRBV10-3 to TRBJ1-5, with TRBD1 matching 10 bases. Trimming at V came to 3 bases and at J to 4 bases, leaving 3 bases not matched to a gene. The CDR3 loop spans 15 amino acids. Per the germline V gene, CDR1 is ENHRY and CDR2 is SYGVKD. CDR3: CAISEGQGGNQPQHF. The CDR3 nucleotides read TGTGCCATCAGTGAAGGACAGGGGGGGAATCAGCCCCAGCATTTT.

This clone came up once. The identical CDR3 is also encoded by other nucleotide sequences in the sample. This rearrangement joins TRBV5-1 to TRBJ1-1; tentatively, D is TRBD1 (6 bases). Trimming cost V 0 bases and J 4 bases, with 13 bases left between them. Germline lookup yields CDR1 SGHRS and CDR2 YFSETQ. The CDR3 is made up of 15 amino acids. The CDR3 sequence is CASSLGGQSGTEAFF. CDR3 in DNA: TGCGCCAGCAGCTTGGGGGGGCAGTCGGGCACTGAAGCTTTCTTT.